Described below is a single T cell receptor beta chain sequence and its context. The antigen remains unidentified. The data are from a study of STAT5B mutations in CD4+ large granular lymphocyte leukemia. The study, taken as a whole, reports: CD4-sorted patient repertoires seemed more clonal than healthy CD4+ repertoires. TRBV06-family usage was enriched in top patient clones (8/27) versus controls (2/35).

Germline-derived CDR1 and CDR2 are LNHDA and SQIVND (reference sequence). Trimming removed 9 bases from V and 1 base from J, with 16 bases in between. The CDR3 extends over 15 amino acids. Libraries were prepared by immunoSEQ multiplex PCR; TCRdb keeps only in-frame clonotypes and omits some of them. The sample consists of 25,000 to 30,000 clones, 65% to 75% of them appearing once. The V and J genes are TRBV19 and TRBJ1-3; weak D call: TRBD1 (6 bases). This TCR was recovered from a human donor in good health. Sequencing input: CD4+ T cells from blood buffy coats. The CDR3 loop is CASSQGEGSGNTIYF. Here the CDR3 DNA reads TGTGCCAGCTCACAGGGTGAGGGTTCTGGAAACACCATATATTTT.